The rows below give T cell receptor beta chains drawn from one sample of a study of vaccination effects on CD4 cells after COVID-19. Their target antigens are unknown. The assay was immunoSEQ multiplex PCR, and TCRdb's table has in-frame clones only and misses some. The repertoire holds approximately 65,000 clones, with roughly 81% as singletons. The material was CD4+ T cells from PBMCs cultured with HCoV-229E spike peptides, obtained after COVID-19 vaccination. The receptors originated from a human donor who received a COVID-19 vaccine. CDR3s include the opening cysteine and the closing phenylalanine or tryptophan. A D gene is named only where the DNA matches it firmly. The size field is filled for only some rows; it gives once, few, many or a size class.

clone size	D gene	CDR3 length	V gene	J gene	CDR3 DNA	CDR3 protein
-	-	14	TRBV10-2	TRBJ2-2	TGCGCCAGCAGACGGGACACGAACACCGGGGAGCTGTTTTTT	CASRRDTNTGELFF
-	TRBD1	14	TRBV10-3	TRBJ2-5	TGTGCCATCAGACCTAGGGGACAGGCAGAGACCCAGTACTTC	CAIRPRGQAETQYF
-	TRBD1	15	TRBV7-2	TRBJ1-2	TGTGCCAGCAGCTTATTACCGGGACAGAACTATGGCTACACCTTC	CASSLLPGQNYGYTF
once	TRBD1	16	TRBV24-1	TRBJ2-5	TGTGCCACCAGTGATTTGATGGCAGGGGGCAGGGAGACCCAGTACTTC	CATSDLMAGGRETQYF
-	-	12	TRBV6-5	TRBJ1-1	TGTGCCAGCGGGATCCCGGGGACTGAAGCTTTCTTT	CASGIPGTEAFF
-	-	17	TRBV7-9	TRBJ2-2	TGTGCCAGCAGCCCCGGGGGGCGGGGACTTAACACCGGGGAGCTGTTTTTT	CASSPGGRGLNTGELFF
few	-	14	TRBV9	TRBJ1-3	TGTGCCAGCAGCGTAGGGGACTCTGGAAACACCATATATTTT	CASSVGDSGNTIYF
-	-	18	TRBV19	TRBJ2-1	TGTGCCAGTAGTATCTTTAAAGGGGTCGCGAGATCCTACAATGAGCAGTTCTTC	CASSIFKGVARSYNEQFF
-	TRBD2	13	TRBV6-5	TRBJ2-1	TGTGCCAGCAGTTTGGCGGGGGTTGTTGAGCAGTTCTTC	CASSLAGVVEQFF
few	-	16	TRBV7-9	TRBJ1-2	TGTGCCAGCAGCTTGTGGAGGGGCCAGATAAACTATGGCTACACCTTC	CASSLWRGQINYGYTF
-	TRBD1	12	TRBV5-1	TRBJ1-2	TGCGCCAGCAGCGCGGACAGGGAAGGCTACACCTTC	CASSADREGYTF
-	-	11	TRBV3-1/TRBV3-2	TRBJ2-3	TGTGCCAGCAGGGGTGAAGATACGCAGTATTTT	CASRGEDTQYF
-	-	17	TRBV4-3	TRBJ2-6	TGCGCCAGCAGCCAAGCTCCTGTGTTCTCTGGGGCCAACGTCCTGACTTTC	CASSQAPVFSGANVLTF
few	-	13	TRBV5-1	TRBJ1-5	TGCGCCAGCAGCTTGGGGATTGATCAGCCCCAGCATTTT	CASSLGIDQPQHF
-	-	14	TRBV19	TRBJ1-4	TGTGCCAGTAGTATAACGCGGACGAATGAAAAACTGTTTTTT	CASSITRTNEKLFF
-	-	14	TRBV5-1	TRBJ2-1	TGCGCCAGCAGCTCCAGGGGAACCTCCAATGAGCAGTTCTTC	CASSSRGTSNEQFF